This TCR beta chain came from a study of cytomegalovirus exposure and HLA in healthy donors. Study results and limitations: Sequence variants that were highly shared formed a cluster that was likely a sequencing artifact. Associated with cytomegalovirus, according to the listing, were 150 to 200 TCR beta chains. In a later analysis, TCR association rates varied by HLA locus: DRB1 most, HLA-C fewest.

Of note for this clone: The antigen is unknown.

Samples came from healthy bone marrow donors. The primer mix had 60 Vbeta and 13 Jbeta primers. Generated by immunoSEQ multiplex PCR, the TCRdb table keeps only in-frame clones and is missing some. The sample lists about 200,000 clones; approximately 86% were seen once. Trimming cost V 1 base and J 3 bases; bases outside gene matches: 1. The CDR3 is 15 amino acids. In germline, CDR1 is SGHAT, CDR2 FQNNGV. The V and J genes are TRBV11-2 and TRBJ2-7, with TRBD2 matching 12 bases. Sequencing was carried out using PBMCs. The origin of this receptor is a woman younger than 45 in good health and CMV-seronegative. The CDR3 nucleotides read TGTGCCAGCAGCTTAGGGGGACTAGCGGGCTACGAGCAGTACTTC. Protein: CASSLGGLAGYEQYF. The full variable domain, its missing parts supplied by reference TRBV11-2 and TRBJ2-7, is EAGVAQSPRYKIIEKRQSVAFWCNPISGHATLYWYQQILGQGPKLLIQFQNNGVVDDSQLPKDRFSAERLKGVDSTLKIQPAKLEDSAVYLCASSLGGLAGYEQYFGPGTRLTVT.